These 30 T cell receptor beta chains were all obtained from the same sample, sequenced in a study of Graves' ophthalmopathy and Graves' hyperthyroidism. TCR beta CDR3 regions were amplified from RNA transcripts. The first round was an RT-PCR with HTBI primers, and the second round was a multiplex PCR. From the multiplex PCR reads, TCRdb called clonotypes with MiXCR, one entry per CDR3 protein. This sample yields tens of thousands of distinct CDR3 sequences, of which around half are seen a single time; under 30% belongs to the top ten. Input material: peripheral blood. The source of these receptors is an adult man with Graves' ophthalmopathy.

This clonotype appeared many times. The chain carries TRBV7-9 and TRBJ1-2, with TRBD1 matching 10 bases. J gave up 3 bases and V 6 bases, and 4 bases lay outside the gene matches. There are 14 residues in the CDR3. Germline-derived CDR1 and CDR2 are SEHNR and FQNEAQ (reference sequence). CDR3 residues: CASRPGTGDYGYTF. DNA for the CDR3: TGTGCCAGCAGGCCAGGGACAGGGGACTATGGCTACACCTTC.

This clonotype is medium-sized. The J gene is TRBJ2-7, the V gene TRBV20-1; D is unresolved. This CDR3 has 12 residues. Trimming pared 3 bases from V and 3 bases from J, leaving 9 bases between. CDR1 and CDR2 (germline): DFQATT, SNEGSKA (reference sequence). CDR3 region: CSASQDGYEQYF. CDR3 nucleotide sequence: TGCAGTGCTAGCCAAGACGGCTACGAGCAGTACTTC.

This clonotype was observed at least ten times. The chain links TRBV20-1 to TRBJ2-7; D is uncertain. Germline V gives CDR1 DFQATT, CDR2 SNEGSKA (reference sequence). The CDR3 is made up of 15 amino acids. V was cut by 6 bases and J by 1 base, with 19 bases left in between. CDR3 residues: CSARDHLRMSYEQYF. The CDR3 DNA reads as TGCAGTGCCCGAGATCACCTCAGGATGTCCTACGAGCAGTACTTC.

Many counts were recorded for this clonotype. J is TRBJ1-5 and V is TRBV12-5; 7 nucleotides align to TRBD1. The CDR3 spans 12 residues. CDR1 LGHNT and CDR2 FRNRAP come from the germline V gene. V shed 5 bases, J shed 5 bases, and the junction held 0 bases outside the gene matches. The CDR3 DNA is TGTGCTAGTGGTCAGGGGGATCAGCCCCAGCATTTT. It specifies CASGQGDQPQHF.

The genes are TRBV2 and TRBJ1-2; a possible D gene is TRBD1 (6 bases). Germline-derived CDR1 and CDR2 are SNHLY and FYNNEI. There are 15 residues in the CDR3. V was shortened by 8 bases and J by 4 bases, with 20 bases between the two germline ends. Written as DNA, the CDR3 is TGTGCCAGCGGAGTAACAGGGCATACTAGCTATGGCTACACCTTC. Translating gives CASGVTGHTSYGYTF. Based on the CDR3 plus reference TRBV2 and TRBJ1-2, the full variable domain is EPEVTQTPSHQVTQMGQEVILRCVPISNHLYFYWYRQILGQKVEFLVSFYNNEISEKSEIFDDQFSVERPDGSNFTLKIRSTKLEDSAMYFCASGVTGHTSYGYTFGSGTRLTVV.

A word on this clonotype: The junction does not match germline at one end; this may be a read error. The rearrangement uses TRBV20-1 and TRBJ2-1; D might be TRBD2 (6 bases). Germline assignment: CDR1 DFQATT and CDR2 SNEGSKA (reference sequence). The CDR3 contains 15 residues. The CDR3 DNA sequence: TGCAGTGCTAGAGGAAGGGACTCGTCCTCCAATGAGCAGTTCTTC. Its protein product is CSARGRDSSSNEQFF.

The rearrangement uses TRBV18 and TRBJ1-6; a weak D match, TRBD1 (5 bases). The CDR3 covers 13 residues. The germline gives CDR1 KGHSH, CDR2 LQKENI. V lost 3 bases and J lost 10, with 10 bases in between. DNA for the CDR3: TGTGCCAGCTCACCGTCAGGGATCTCACCCCTCCACTTT. Amino acid sequence: CASSPSGISPLHF. Full variable domain (rest looked up from reference TRBV18 and TRBJ1-6): NAGVMQNPRHLVRRRGQEARLRCSPMKGHSHVYWYRQLPEEGLKFMVYLQKENIIDESGMPKERFSAEFPKEGPSILRIQQVVRGDSAAYFCASSPSGISPLHFGNGTRLTVT.

V usage is TRBV20-1 and J usage is TRBJ2-3; 11 positions match TRBD2. The CDR3 consists of 15 residues. V gave up 0 bases and J gave up 3 bases; unmatched junction bases: 2. From germline, CDR1 is DFQATT and CDR2 SNEGSKA (reference sequence). CDR3: CSARDSGRATDTQYF. The DNA of the CDR3 is TGCAGTGCTAGAGATAGCGGGAGGGCAACAGATACGCAGTATTTT.

This clonotype was picked up many times. V usage is TRBV6-5 and J usage is TRBJ1-1; 7 bases line up with TRBD1. The CDR3 consists of 13 residues. The ends lost 5 bases at V and 8 bases at J; junction bases unmatched: 8. CDR1 MNHEY and CDR2 SVGAGI come from the germline V gene. CDR3 nucleotides: TGTGCCAGCAGTCGCAACAGGGGCCTCGAAGCTTTCTTT. Translating it yields CASSRNRGLEAFF.

This rearrangement joins TRBV19 to TRBJ1-5, with D unresolved. The CDR3 length is 14 residues. Trimming took off 2 bases at V and 2 bases at J, with 7 bases between the two ends. Germline CDR1 LNHDA, CDR2 SQIVND (reference sequence). The CDR3 DNA reads as TGTGCCAGTAGTATAAGTTGGGGCAATCAGCCCCAGCATTTT. It yields the protein CASSISWGNQPQHF.

The chain is built from TRBV5-6 and TRBJ1-6; D gene unclear. Germline CDR1 reads SGHDT; CDR2 reads YYEEEE. The CDR3 loop spans 14 amino acids. V was shortened by 5 bases and J by 10 bases, with 16 bases between the two germline ends. The CDR3 protein is CASRPGEGWSPLHF. The CDR3 region has the DNA TGTGCCAGCAGGCCCGGGGAGGGCTGGTCACCCCTCCACTTT.

This clonotype showed up many times. The J gene is TRBJ1-1, the V gene TRBV12-3 or TRBV12-4, with D uncertain. V was clipped by 4 bases and J by 1 base, with 19 bases between them. The CDR3 length is 17 residues. CDR3 nucleotide sequence: TGTGCCAGCAGTTCAATTCTAGCGACGGAACAGAACACTGAAGCTTTCTTT. Translated, it gives CASSSILATEQNTEAFF.

This sequence joins TRBV14 and TRBJ2-7; D might be TRBD2 (5 bases). V lost 0 bases, J lost 3 bases, and 9 bases lay in between. Germline-derived CDR1 and CDR2 are SGHDN and FVKESK. This CDR3 is built from 14 residues. The CDR3 bases are TGTGCCAGCAGCCAAGACAGGACTGGCTACGAGCAGTACTTC. Protein sequence: CASSQDRTGYEQYF. Looking up the rest from reference TRBV14 and TRBJ2-7 gives the full variable domain: EAGVTQFPSHSVIEKGQTVTLRCDPISGHDNLYWYRRVMGKEIKFLLHFVKESKQDESGMPNNRFLAERTGGTYSTLKVQPAELEDSGVYFCASSQDRTGYEQYFGPGTRLTVT.

This clonotype was observed many times. V and J are TRBV5-8 and TRBJ1-2; a weak D match, TRBD1 (6 bases). This CDR3 has 15 amino acids. V lost 0 bases and J 4 bases, leaving 13 bases between the germline ends. Per the germline V gene, CDR1 is SGHTS and CDR2 is YDEGEE. The CDR3: CASSLGQGITYGYTF. In DNA, the CDR3 is TGTGCCAGCAGCTTGGGCCAGGGGATCACCTATGGCTACACCTTC.

At least ten counts were recorded for this clonotype. The chain has TRBV6-5 and TRBJ1-1, with D uncertain. This CDR3 has 13 amino acids. Trimming stripped 2 bases from V and 2 bases from J, with 6 bases between. Germline values: CDR1 MNHEY, CDR2 SVGAGI. The CDR3 coding sequence is TGTGCCAGCAGTTACGAACTCAACACTGAAGCTTTCTTT. Amino acid sequence: CASSYELNTEAFF.

This chain connects TRBV28 to TRBJ2-7; D is uncertain. The CDR3 has 13 amino acids. Trimming cost V 7 bases and J 8 bases, with 18 bases left between them. The germline gives CDR1 MDHEN, CDR2 SYDVKM. CDR3 in DNA: TGTGCCAGCACCGTCGGGTCTGGAAACAAGCAGTACTTC. Translation gives CASTVGSGNKQYF.

This clonotype is labeled as medium-sized. The chain uses TRBV15 and TRBJ2-5; TRBD2 agrees at 10 bases. CDR1 and CDR2 from the germline V gene are LNHNV and YYDKDF (reference sequence). The CDR3 totals 15 residues. The trim removed 5 bases at V and 5 bases at J, leaving 8 bases unmatched. The CDR3 DNA is TGTGCCACCAGCGAAGCTAGCGGGGGAATGGAGACCCAGTACTTC. It translates to CATSEASGGMETQYF.

This clonotype was seen a handful of times. The chain uses TRBV10-3 and TRBJ1-3, with unresolved D. The germline gives CDR1 ENHRY, CDR2 SYGVKD. Trimming left V 2 bases short and J 2 bases short, with 4 bases between. The CDR3 is 13 residues long. CDR3 nucleotide sequence: TGTGCCATCAGTGAGGCAGCTGGAAACACCATATATTTT. Translation: CAISEAAGNTIYF.

This clonotype was observed many times. The rearrangement links TRBV2 to TRBJ1-5; 9 bases align to TRBD1. The CDR3 spans 16 residues. Germline trimming cut 4 bases from V and 4 bases from J; bases unmatched to any gene: 8. From germline, CDR1 is SNHLY and CDR2 FYNNEI. The CDR3, as DNA: TGTGCCAGCAGTGCTCTTTTGGGACAGGGTAATCAGCCCCAGCATTTT. Protein product: CASSALLGQGNQPQHF.

This clonotype was counted ten times or more. Just one base apart from a much larger clone, this may be a read error. This chain links TRBV10-3 with TRBJ1-2; TRBD1 might be the D (5 bases). V was trimmed by 2 bases and J by 11 bases, leaving 18 bases between them. CDR1 is ENHRY and CDR2 is SYGVKD in the germline V gene. CDR3 length: 14 residues. The DNA of the CDR3 is TGTGCCATCAGTGAGCCCGGGGGTAAGAGGCGTTACACCTTC. It encodes CAISEPGGKRRYTF.

This clonotype appeared many times. The chain is built from TRBV20-1 and TRBJ2-1; 10 bases fit TRBD1. CDR1 is DFQATT, CDR2 SNEGSKA, per germline (reference sequence). The J segment lost 2 bases and the V segment lost 3 bases, leaving 7 bases of the junction unmatched. CDR3 length equals 16 residues. CDR3 sequence: CSARGGGQGTYNEQFF. The CDR3 bases are TGCAGTGCTAGGGGGGGGGGACAGGGGACCTACAATGAGCAGTTCTTC.

This clonotype has only one observation. The conserved phenylalanine or tryptophan is not found at the CDR3 terminus, so this likely reflects a read error. The DNA is left out, because the CDR3 cannot be placed on it with certainty; the CDR3 is given as TCRdb lists it. The chain combines TRBV7-2 with TRBJ1-1. Germline CDR1 reads SGHTA; CDR2 reads FQGNSA. The CDR3 sequence runs 11 residues, both termini included. This chain's CDR3 is CASSLGPKALS.

This sequence joins TRBV20-1 and TRBJ2-6; D is unresolved. Germline CDR1 DFQATT, CDR2 SNEGSKA (reference sequence). V was trimmed by 4 bases and J by 2 bases, leaving 6 bases between them. This CDR3 comprises 13 residues. The CDR3, as DNA: TGCAGTGCTATAGGACCTGGGGCCAACGTCCTGACTTTC. It translates to CSAIGPGANVLTF.

A few counts support this clonotype. Germline and junction disagree at one end, which may indicate a read error. The V call is TRBV19, the J call TRBJ2-1, with a weak D call TRBD2 (5 bases). CDR3 length: 12 residues. CDR1 and CDR2 (germline): LNHDA, SQIVND (reference sequence). CDR3 sequence reads: CASGDGVREQLF. CDR3 sequence (DNA): TGTGCCAGTGGGGATGGGGTAAGGGAGCAGCTCTTC.

This clonotype was counted ten times or more. This chain uses TRBV6-5 with TRBJ2-5; TRBD2 matches 8 bases. The trim removed 0 bases at V and 4 bases at J, leaving 1 base unmatched. Germline V gene data show CDR1 as MNHEY and CDR2 as SVGAGI. CDR3 length equals 14 residues. The CDR3: CASSYSTSVETQYF. The CDR3 DNA follows: TGTGCCAGCAGTTACTCGACTAGCGTAGAGACCCAGTACTTC.

This clonotype was counted at least ten times. A much larger clone sits a single nucleotide away, making a read error possible. The V gene is TRBV5-6, the J gene TRBJ1-2, with D perhaps matching TRBD1 (5 bases). The CDR3 is 14 residues long. Trimming pared 0 bases from V and 3 bases from J, leaving 9 bases between. CDR1 is SGHDT and CDR2 is YYEEEE in the germline V gene. CDR3 in amino acids: CASSLDRTDYGYTF. CDR3 in DNA: TGTGCCAGCAGCTTGGACAGGACCGACTATGGCTACACCTTC.

This clonotype was seen a single time. This likely comes from a read error, as the CDR3 has no conserved phenylalanine or tryptophan at its end. This chain uses TRBV29-1 with TRBJ2-3; D possibly uses TRBD1 or TRBD2 (5 bases each). Germline V lookup: CDR1 SQVTM, CDR2 ANQGSEA. This CDR3 is 13 amino acids long. CDR3 nucleotide sequence: TGCAGTGGTCTCGGGGCGGGTACAGATACGCAGTATTTA. Amino acids: CSGLGAGTDTQYL.

The chain links TRBV19 to TRBJ2-7; D may be TRBD1 (6 bases). There are 13 residues in the CDR3. V lost 2 bases to trimming and J lost 6 bases, with 11 bases between them. The germline V gene encodes CDR1 LNHDA and CDR2 SQIVND (reference sequence). The CDR3: CASSISGETEQYF. In DNA form, the CDR3 reads TGTGCCAGTAGTATATCAGGGGAGACCGAGCAGTACTTC.

This clonotype is medium-sized within its sample. The CDR3 nucleotides read TGCAGTGCTCCAAAGGGCCGGTTGTACTTC. Protein: CSAPKGRLYF. The chain couples TRBV20-1 to TRBJ2-7; D gene ambiguous. V was cut by 5 bases and J by 12 bases, with 14 bases left in between. CDR1 DFQATT and CDR2 SNEGSKA come from the germline V gene (reference sequence). The CDR3 spans 10 residues.

This clonotype rates as medium-sized. The chain combines TRBV29-1 with TRBJ2-5; D remains unclear. The CDR3 runs 14 residues. Germline-derived CDR1 and CDR2 are SQVTM and ANQGSEA. V was shortened by 3 bases and J by 7 bases, with 18 bases between the two germline ends. DNA for the CDR3: TGCAGCGTTGATTCGTACGAGGAGCGAGGGACCCAGTACTTC. Residues: CSVDSYEERGTQYF.